Shown below are 20 T cell receptor beta chains from a single sample sequenced in a study of Graves' ophthalmopathy and Graves' hyperthyroidism. RNA transcripts were the template, and TCR beta CDR3 regions were amplified from them. RT-PCR with HTBI primers came first, then second-round multiplex PCR. TCRdb used MiXCR to reprocess the multiplex PCR reads, holding one entry per CDR3 protein. The sample has 150,000 to 200,000 distinct CDR3 sequences, just under 40% seen once. The sample was peripheral blood. The source is a man aged 25-45 years with Graves' ophthalmopathy.

This clonotype was seen many times. The gene calls are TRBV29-1 and TRBJ2-7; 11 nucleotides line up with TRBD2. The CDR3 spans 15 residues. Germline V gives CDR1 SQVTM, CDR2 ANQGSEA. The V gene end was trimmed by 7 bases and the J gene end by 3 bases; junction bases not matched to a gene: 11. The CDR3 region has the DNA TGCAGCGGTAAAGGGACTAGCGGTCCCGACTACGAGCAGTACTTC. Translation gives CSGKGTSGPDYEQYF.

At least ten counts were recorded for this clonotype. This chain joins TRBV30 and TRBJ1-6; TRBD1 matches at 9 bases. Looked up from germline, CDR1 is GTSNPN and CDR2 is SVGIG (reference sequence). This CDR3 region has 14 residues. J lost 14 bases, V lost 5 bases, and 13 bases had no gene match. The CDR3 sequence is CAWATGGGKKALHF. In DNA, the CDR3 is TGTGCCTGGGCGACAGGGGGAGGAAAAAAGGCCCTCCACTTT.

The chain carries TRBV29-1 and TRBJ1-1; 9 bases are shared with TRBD1. This CDR3 is built from 14 residues. With V trimmed by 4 bases and J by 10 bases, 13 bases remained unmatched. Germline lookup yields CDR1 SQVTM and CDR2 ANQGSEA. DNA for the CDR3: TGCAGCGTTGGGGCAACCGGGACAGGGCTCGTAGCTTTCTTT. Amino acid sequence: CSVGATGTGLVAFF.

In its sample, this clonotype was seen once. The chain carries TRBV5-1 and TRBJ2-7, with D perhaps TRBD2 (6 bases). The CDR3 spans 13 residues. Germline CDR1 is SGHRS and CDR2 is YFSETQ. Trimming took 3 bases from V and 6 from J, leaving 13 bases between them. The CDR3 DNA follows: TGCGCCAGCAGCTGGATTACTAGCACCGAGCAGTACTTC. Residues: CASSWITSTEQYF.

This clonotype appeared many times. J is TRBJ2-7 and V is TRBV11-3; tentatively, D is TRBD1 (7 bases). The length of the CDR3 is 15 residues. Germline loops: CDR1 SGHNT, CDR2 YENEEA. V lost 5 bases and J 2 bases, leaving 16 bases between the germline ends. CDR3 residues: CASSLRQGGAYEQYF. CDR3 DNA: TGTGCCAGCAGCCTCCGACAGGGAGGAGCCTACGAGCAGTACTTC.

The sample holds many counts of this clonotype. V and J are TRBV6-2 or TRBV6-3 and TRBJ2-2; 7 bases align to TRBD2. V dropped 5 bases and J dropped 0; count of bases not matched to a gene: 3. CDR1 is MNHEY, CDR2 SVGEGT, per germline. The CDR3 length is 15 residues. The CDR3 here is CASSSTSANTGELFF. The CDR3 nucleotides read TGTGCCAGCAGTAGTACTAGCGCGAACACCGGGGAGCTGTTTTTT.

At least ten counts were recorded for this clonotype. This chain uses TRBV7-8 with TRBJ2-4; 8 positions agree with TRBD1. V dropped 2 bases and J dropped 3; count of bases not matched to a gene: 0. This CDR3 has 14 amino acids. Germline CDR1 reads SGHVS; CDR2 reads FQNEAQ. DNA for the CDR3: TGTGCCAGCAGCTTAACAGGGGGCAAAAACATTCAGTACTTC. Its protein product is CASSLTGGKNIQYF.

The chain recombines TRBV11-2 with TRBJ2-7; 8 bases are a match to TRBD1. Trimming removed 1 base from V and 6 bases from J; junction bases left unmatched: 5. Germline loops: CDR1 SGHAT, CDR2 FQNNGV. The CDR3 extends over 14 amino acids. The CDR3 nucleotides are TGTGCCAGCAGCTTAGGGACAGGGCACCCCGAGCAGTACTTC. This translates into CASSLGTGHPEQYF.

At least ten counts were recorded for this clonotype. J is TRBJ2-5 and V is TRBV2; TRBD2 agrees at 10 bases. Germline V gene data show CDR1 as SNHLY and CDR2 as FYNNEI. V gave up 5 bases and J gave up 3 bases; unmatched junction bases: 6. The length of the CDR3 is 15 residues. The CDR3 region is CASSSILAGEETQYF. The CDR3 region has the DNA TGTGCCAGCAGTTCGATCCTAGCGGGAGAAGAGACCCAGTACTTC.

The V and J genes are TRBV7-6 and TRBJ1-1; no reliable D call. CDR1 is SGHVS, CDR2 FNYEAQ, per germline. CDR3 length equals 13 residues. With 9 bases removed from V and 1 base from J, the gap between germline ends came to 12 bases. The CDR3 DNA reads as TGTGCCAGTGCACGGCAGACGAACACTGAAGCTTTCTTT. Amino acids: CASARQTNTEAFF.

This clonotype has at least ten counts. The V call is TRBV20-1, the J call TRBJ1-2, with 9 bases fitting TRBD1. The junction had 8 bases not matched to a gene; V was cut back by 5 bases and J by 7 bases. Germline CDR1 reads DFQATT; CDR2 reads SNEGSKA (reference sequence). CDR3 size: 13 residues. The CDR3 reads CSAGGQGTGGYTF. DNA for the CDR3: TGCAGTGCTGGCGGACAGGGGACGGGTGGCTACACCTTC.

This clonotype was seen repeatedly, ten times or more. In DNA form, the CDR3 reads TGTGCCAGCAGTGGCACCGGGCGAATGGAAAATACGCAGTATTTT. Protein sequence: CASSGTGRMENTQYF. The chain joins TRBV12-3 or TRBV12-4 to TRBJ2-3; D remains ambiguous. Trimming left V 5 bases short and J 7 bases short, with 19 bases between. The CDR3 covers 15 residues.

V and J are TRBV6-1 and TRBJ2-5; the D gene is possibly TRBD2 (6 bases). V lost 5 bases and J 3 bases, leaving 19 bases between the germline ends. The germline gives CDR1 MNHNS, CDR2 SASEGT. This CDR3 has 16 amino acids. CDR3 nucleotide sequence: TGTGCCAGCAGTCCCCTCGCCGGGAGAATAAAAGAGACCCAGTACTTC. Encoded protein: CASSPLAGRIKETQYF.

The sample holds many counts of this clonotype. This chain joins TRBV19 and TRBJ2-7; tentatively, D is TRBD2 (5 bases). The CDR3 length is 14 residues. Trimming pared 5 bases from V and 2 bases from J, leaving 13 bases between. Germline loops: CDR1 LNHDA, CDR2 SQIVND (reference sequence). The CDR3 nucleotides read TGTGCCAGTAGTGCACTAGTGATACCCTACGAGCAGTACTTC. It translates to CASSALVIPYEQYF.

This clonotype was counted at least ten times. V gene TRBV18 combines with J gene TRBJ1-1; possible D gene TRBD1, 5 bases. Trimming shortened V by 3 bases and J by 7 bases, and 9 bases separated the two germline ends. Germline CDR1 and CDR2: KGHSH and LQKENI. This CDR3 contains 12 residues. The CDR3 nucleotides are TGTGCCAGCTCACCGGAGCAGGGTGAAGCTTTCTTT. This codes for CASSPEQGEAFF.

This rearrangement joins TRBV6-1 to TRBJ2-7, with D unclear. The CDR3 has 13 residues. V dropped 5 bases and J dropped 7 bases, with 15 bases sitting between them. The germline CDR1 and CDR2 sequences are MNHNS and SASEGT. The CDR3 region is CASSLGPAREQYF. In DNA form, the CDR3 reads TGTGCCAGCAGTCTCGGACCGGCTCGAGAGCAGTACTTC.

There are many counts of this clonotype. The chain is built from TRBV2 and TRBJ1-1, with D unresolved. The germline V gene encodes CDR1 SNHLY and CDR2 FYNNEI. V was shortened by 7 bases and J by 5 bases, with 17 bases between the two germline ends. The CDR3 runs to 14 residues. The CDR3 reads CASNREAGRTEAFF. In nucleotides, the CDR3 is TGTGCCAGCAACAGAGAAGCCGGGAGGACTGAAGCTTTCTTT.

This clonotype was seen repeatedly, ten times or more. The chain uses TRBV6-2 or TRBV6-3 and TRBJ2-4; 8 nucleotides match TRBD1. With 7 bases clipped from V and 3 bases from J, the junction kept 8 bases outside the gene matches. CDR1 MNHEY and CDR2 SVGEGT come from the germline V gene. This CDR3 region has 15 residues. DNA of the CDR3: TGTGCCAGCACTGAGGGACAGGTGGGCAAAAACATTCAGTACTTC. It specifies CASTEGQVGKNIQYF.

This chain uses TRBV6-1 with TRBJ2-7; D tentatively reads TRBD1 or TRBD2 (6 bases each). The DNA end lines up better with TRBJ2-5; the J call may be wrong. CDR3 size: 13 residues. Germline V gene sequence: CDR1 MNHNS, CDR2 SASEGT. The CDR3 is CASSTGRGETQYF. CDR3 coding DNA: TGTGCCAGCAGTACAGGGCGGGGAGAGACCCAGTACTTC.

This clonotype was detected ten times or more. V gene TRBV28 combines with J gene TRBJ1-5; D is ambiguous. The V gene's germline CDR1 is MDHEN and CDR2 SYDVKM. V lost 2 bases and J lost 4, with 15 bases in between. The CDR3 contains 16 residues. CDR3 in DNA: TGTGCCAGCAGTTTAATAGCGAATCGTAGGAATCAGCCCCAGCATTTT. Translated: CASSLIANRRNQPQHF.